One sample yielded the 17 T cell receptor beta chains listed below, sequenced in a study of shared clonotypes between healthy human individuals. The assay was immunoSEQ multiplex PCR, and TCRdb's table has in-frame clones only and misses some. The data contain roughly 2 million clones, 90% to 95% of them seen just once; the ten biggest clones take up roughly 0.13%. Sequencing used naive CD4+ T cells sorted from blood. The subset: CD45RA+ positively selected. The receptors shown here come from a young man in good health.

This clone was recorded once. The chain recombines TRBV5-4 with TRBJ2-5, with D possibly matching TRBD1 (6 bases). The germline V gene has CDR1 SGHNT and CDR2 YYREEE (reference sequence). Trimming left V 4 bases short and J 4 bases short, with 20 bases between. The CDR3 extends over 16 amino acids. For the CDR3, the DNA is TGTGCCAGCAGCGTGGGGGCTAGGGGAATGGGAGAGACCCAGTACTTC. Amino acids: CASSVGARGMGETQYF.

The J gene is TRBJ2-7, the V gene TRBV4-1; D not resolved. Germline values: CDR1 MGHRA, CDR2 YSYEKL. Trimming took 2 bases from V and 3 from J, leaving 17 bases between them. The CDR3 has 16 amino acids. The CDR3 protein is CASSQRPRGRIYEQYF. DNA of the CDR3: TGCGCCAGCAGCCAACGACCTCGAGGAAGGATCTACGAGCAGTACTTC.

The chain uses TRBV5-4 and TRBJ2-1; 10 bases fit TRBD2. Germline lookup yields CDR1 SGHNT and CDR2 YYREEE (reference sequence). CDR3 length: 17 amino acids. J gave up 5 bases and V 4 bases, and 12 bases lay outside the gene matches. The CDR3, as DNA: TGTGCCAGCAGCCGCCCGCCCGGGACTAGCGCGAACAATGAGCAGTTCTTC. It specifies CASSRPPGTSANNEQFF.

The rearrangement joins TRBV5-1 to TRBJ2-7; 7 positions match TRBD1. CDR1 SGHRS and CDR2 YFSETQ come from the germline V gene. The J segment lost 3 bases and the V segment lost 0 bases, leaving 6 bases of the junction unmatched. The length of the CDR3 is 15 residues. The CDR3 sequence: CASSLGGTEGYEQYF. DNA of the CDR3: TGCGCCAGCAGCTTGGGAGGGACAGAAGGCTACGAGCAGTACTTC. Looking up the rest from reference TRBV5-1 and TRBJ2-7 gives the full variable domain: KAGVTQTPRYLIKTRGQQVTLSCSPISGHRSVSWYQQTPGQGLQFLFEYFSETQRNKGNFPGRFSGRQFSNSRSEMNVSTLELGDSALYLCASSLGGTEGYEQYFGPGTRLTVT.

To note about this clone: Other DNA sequences from this sample encode an identical CDR3 as well. The V and J genes are TRBV6-1 and TRBJ2-7; 8 bases align to TRBD1. The CDR3 is made up of 13 amino acids. Losses at the gene ends were 3 bases for V and 2 bases for J; bases not matched to a gene: 0. From germline, CDR1 is MNHNS and CDR2 SASEGT. CDR3 nucleotides: TGTGCCAGCAGTGAGGGACAGGCCTACGAGCAGTACTTC. This encodes CASSEGQAYEQYF.

This clone was detected only once. The chain recombines TRBV9 with TRBJ2-7; D unresolved. V shed 0 bases and J shed 2 bases, with 9 bases lying between them. From germline, CDR1 is SGDLS and CDR2 YYNGEE. The CDR3 extends over 14 amino acids. The CDR3 region has the DNA TGTGCCAGCAGCGTAGATCGCGGTCCCTACGAGCAGTACTTC. Residues: CASSVDRGPYEQYF.

The chain recombines TRBV5-1 with TRBJ2-5; 10 nucleotides line up with TRBD1. Per the germline V gene, CDR1 is SGHRS and CDR2 is YFSETQ. V dropped 0 bases and J dropped 5; count of bases not matched to a gene: 4. The CDR3 covers 15 residues. The CDR3 here is CASSLATGGFETQYF. In DNA form, the CDR3 reads TGCGCCAGCAGCTTGGCGACAGGGGGCTTTGAGACCCAGTACTTC.

The chain uses TRBV5-1 and TRBJ1-6; 9 bases fit TRBD1. Germline-derived CDR1 and CDR2 are SGHRS and YFSETQ. V trimming: 5 bases; J trimming: 6 bases; junction bases outside the gene matches: 6. This CDR3 is built from 15 residues. DNA of the CDR3: TGCGCCAGCAGTTCCGGGGGACAGGGTAATTCACCCCTCCACTTT. Translation: CASSSGGQGNSPLHF.

About this clone itself: The same CDR3 can be traced to other DNA sequences in this sample. The chain employs TRBV18 and TRBJ1-1, with a possible D match to TRBD1 (5 bases). This CDR3 has 14 residues. Per germline, CDR1 KGHSH and CDR2 LQKENI. The V and J ends lost 4 bases and 0 bases respectively, with 9 bases between them. CDR3 region: CASSLGQVNTEAFF. The CDR3 coding sequence is TGTGCCAGCTCACTCGGACAAGTGAACACTGAAGCTTTCTTT. The full variable domain, completed using reference TRBV18 and TRBJ1-1, is NAGVMQNPRHLVRRRGQEARLRCSPMKGHSHVYWYRQLPEEGLKFMVYLQKENIIDESGMPKERFSAEFPKEGPSILRIQQVVRGDSAAYFCASSLGQVNTEAFFGQGTRLTVV.

The chain couples TRBV7-9 to TRBJ2-3, with D perhaps TRBD2 (6 bases). CDR1 and CDR2 (germline): SEHNR, FQNEAQ (reference sequence). The CDR3 runs to 14 residues. V was trimmed by 5 bases and J by 4 bases, leaving 13 bases between them. The CDR3 nucleotides read TGTGCCAGCAGCACCCGGACTAAGTCAGATACGCAGTATTTT. Its translation: CASSTRTKSDTQYF.

V usage is TRBV21-1 and J usage is TRBJ2-7; the table names TRBD2, a call not compared with the DNA. TRBV21-1 is a recognized pseudogene. The CDR3 contains 16 residues. CDR3 region: CASSKSRRASSYEQYF. The CDR3 DNA sequence: TGTGCCAGCAGCAAGAGTAGGAGGGCGAGCTCCTACGAGCAGTACTTC.

The V call is TRBV6-6, the J call TRBJ1-5; 12 nucleotides line up with TRBD1. The CDR3 sequence is 16 residues long. Germline V CDR1 and CDR2: MNHNY, SVGAGI (reference sequence). V lost 5 bases to trimming and J lost 4 bases; unmatched junction nucleotides: 6. CDR3 residues: CASSIQGQGANQPQHF. The CDR3 DNA is TGTGCCAGCAGTATACAGGGACAGGGGGCAAATCAGCCCCAGCATTTT.

The chain is built from TRBV5-4 and TRBJ2-3; D not resolved. The CDR3 runs 14 residues. V was shortened by 3 bases and J by 4 bases, with 12 bases between the two germline ends. Looked up from germline, CDR1 is SGHNT and CDR2 is YYREEE (reference sequence). The CDR3 nucleotides read TGTGCCAGCAGCTCGTACGGGTTCCCAGATACGCAGTATTTT. Translation: CASSSYGFPDTQYF.

This clone was observed once. The V call is TRBV11-2, the J call TRBJ2-5; 8 positions agree with TRBD2. The V gene end was trimmed by 5 bases and the J gene end by 2 bases; junction bases not matched to a gene: 13. Germline V gene lookup returns CDR1 SGHAT and CDR2 FQNNGV. This CDR3 has 17 amino acids. The CDR3 DNA follows: TGTGCCAGCAGCACCCCCTTCCGCGGGGGGTTTCAAGAGACCCAGTACTTC. It specifies CASSTPFRGGFQETQYF.

The chain recombines TRBV27 with TRBJ1-6, with no clear D. CDR3 length: 15 residues. The germline CDR1 and CDR2 sequences are MNHEY and SMNVEV (reference sequence). V lost 3 bases to trimming and J lost 6 bases, with 12 bases between them. Here the CDR3 DNA reads TGTGCCAGCAGTTTTTCCGGGAGTGTTAATTCACCCCTCCACTTT. Its translation is CASSFSGSVNSPLHF.

The chain employs TRBV5-1 and TRBJ1-1, with D possibly matching TRBD1 (6 bases). V shed 5 bases and J shed 2 bases, with 19 bases lying between them. The CDR3 length is 16 residues. Germline V lookup: CDR1 SGHRS, CDR2 YFSETQ. CDR3 nucleotide sequence: TGCGCCAGCAGAGAGATGACAGGACCCGTTAACACTGAAGCTTTCTTT. Its translation is CASREMTGPVNTEAFF.

J is TRBJ2-7 and V is TRBV7-2, with D possibly matching TRBD1 (6 bases). Trimming removed 1 base from V and 4 bases from J, with 11 bases in between. The CDR3 is made up of 14 amino acids. CDR1 and CDR2 (germline): SGHTA, FQGNSA. CDR3 nucleotide sequence: TGTGCCAGCAGCTTAGGCTACAGGGTTTACGAGCAGTACTTC. It yields the protein CASSLGYRVYEQYF.